The entry below describes one T cell receptor beta chain. One entry per CDR3 protein results from TCRdb running MiXCR on the 5' RACE reads. The sample includes 45,000 to 60,000 distinct CDR3 sequences, around 24% of them seen just once. This sequence originates from a female donor with breast cancer. Sample: tumor-infiltrating naive CD4+ T cells sorted from the breast tumor. Specified subset: naive CD4+ T cells, CD4+CD45RA+CD25-.

The DNA for the CDR3 is TGTGCCACCAGCAGAGATGTGACTTTCCACGGGGGTGAGCAGTTCTTC. Translated, it gives CATSRDVTFHGGEQFF. The genes are TRBV15 and TRBJ2-1; TRBD2 might be the D (6 bases). The length of the CDR3 is 16 residues. CDR1 is LNHNV and CDR2 is YYDKDF in the germline V gene (reference sequence). Trimming shortened V by 0 bases and J by 9 bases, and 18 bases separated the two germline ends.